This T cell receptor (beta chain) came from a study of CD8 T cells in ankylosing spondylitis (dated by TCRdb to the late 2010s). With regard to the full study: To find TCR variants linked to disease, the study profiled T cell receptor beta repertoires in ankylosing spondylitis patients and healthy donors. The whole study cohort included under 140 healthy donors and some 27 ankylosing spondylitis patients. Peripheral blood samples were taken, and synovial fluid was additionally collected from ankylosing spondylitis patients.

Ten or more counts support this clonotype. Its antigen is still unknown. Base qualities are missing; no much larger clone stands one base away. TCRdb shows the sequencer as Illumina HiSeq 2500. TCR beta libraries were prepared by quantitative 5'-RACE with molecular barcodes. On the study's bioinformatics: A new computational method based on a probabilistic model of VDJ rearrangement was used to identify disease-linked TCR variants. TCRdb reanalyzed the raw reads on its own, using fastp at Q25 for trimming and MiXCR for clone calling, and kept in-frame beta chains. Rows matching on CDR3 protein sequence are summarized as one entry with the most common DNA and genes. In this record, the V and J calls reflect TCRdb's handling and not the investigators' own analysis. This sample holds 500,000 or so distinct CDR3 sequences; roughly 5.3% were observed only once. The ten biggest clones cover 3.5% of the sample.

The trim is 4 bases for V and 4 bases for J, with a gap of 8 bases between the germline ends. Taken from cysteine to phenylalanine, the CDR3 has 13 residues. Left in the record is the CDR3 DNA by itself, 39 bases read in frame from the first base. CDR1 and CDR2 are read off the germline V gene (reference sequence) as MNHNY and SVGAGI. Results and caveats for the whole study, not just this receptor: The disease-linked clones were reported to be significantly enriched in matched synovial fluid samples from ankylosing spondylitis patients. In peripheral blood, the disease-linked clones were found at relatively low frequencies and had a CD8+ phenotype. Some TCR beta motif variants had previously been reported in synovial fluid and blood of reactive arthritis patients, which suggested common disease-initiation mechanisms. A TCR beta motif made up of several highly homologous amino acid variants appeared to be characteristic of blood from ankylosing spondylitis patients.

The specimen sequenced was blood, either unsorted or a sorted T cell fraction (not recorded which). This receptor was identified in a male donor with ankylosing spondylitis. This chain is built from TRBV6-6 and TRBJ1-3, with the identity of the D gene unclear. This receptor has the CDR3 CASSSFGGNTIYF. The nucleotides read TGTGCCAGCAGTTCCTTTGGAGGAAACACCATATATTTT.